This entry features one TCR beta chain sequence. The age range of participants was 18 to 89 years, with residence in about two dozen US areas. Symptom resolution, clearance, or two negative PCRs marked the recovered donors of Cohort 3. The sample comes from a study of blood T cell repertoires in COVID-19. Data came from immunoSEQ multiplex PCR; TCRdb stores just in-frame clones and leaves some out. The sample records under 300,000 clones, about 90% being singletons. Trimming removed 4 bases from V and 1 base from J, with 5 bases in between. Germline V lookup: CDR1 LGHDT, CDR2 YNNKEL (reference sequence). This CDR3 region has 12 residues.

The receptor comes from a young woman who had recovered from COVID-19. Sequenced sample: PBMCs or T cells enriched from blood (not recorded which). V and J are TRBV3-1 (or the pseudogene TRBV3-2) and TRBJ2-7; D is ambiguous. CDR3 amino acids: CASSLGSYEQYF. In DNA, the CDR3 is TGTGCCAGCAGCCTCGGGTCCTACGAGCAGTACTTC.